Each of the 12 T cell receptor beta chains below was sequenced from the same sample in a study of cytomegalovirus exposure and HLA in healthy donors. In the PCR, 60 Vbeta and 13 Jbeta primers were used. Profiling relied on immunoSEQ multiplex PCR, and the TCRdb table lists in-frame clones only, not all of them. The repertoire consists of approximately 97,000 clones, with around 73% occurring once and the leading ten covering roughly 3.6%. The sequenced sample was PBMCs. The source of these receptors is a man aged 40-55 years in good health and CMV-seronegative.

The rearrangement uses TRBV11-3 and TRBJ2-4, with 12 bases matching TRBD2. V lost 3 bases to trimming and J lost 3 bases; unmatched junction nucleotides: 15. This CDR3 is built from 20 residues. Germline V gene data show CDR1 as SGHNT and CDR2 as YENEEA. CDR3 region: CASSFISLAGGPKGKNIQYF. The CDR3 nucleotides read TGTGCCAGCAGCTTTATCTCCCTAGCGGGGGGGCCGAAGGGCAAAAACATTCAGTACTTC.

This clone was detected a few times. This chain links TRBV2 with TRBJ2-7, with a tentative D call TRBD1 (6 bases). This CDR3 region has 13 residues. CDR1 and CDR2 from the germline V gene are SNHLY and FYNNEI. V lost 6 bases and J 6 bases, leaving 15 bases between the germline ends. The CDR3 region has the DNA TGTGCCAGCAGCCTACAGGGAAGGGGCGAGCAGTACTTC. Its protein product is CASSLQGRGEQYF.

The rearrangement joins TRBV5-1 to TRBJ2-4; D not resolved. V lost 4 bases and J lost 9, with 11 bases in between. CDR1 is SGHRS and CDR2 is YFSETQ in the germline V gene. The CDR3 contains 12 residues. CDR3 DNA sequence: TGCGCCAGCAGCGGAGAGAAGTTCATTCAGTACTTC. Residues: CASSGEKFIQYF. Supplemented by reference TRBV5-1 and TRBJ2-4, the full variable domain reads KAGVTQTPRYLIKTRGQQVTLSCSPISGHRSVSWYQQTPGQGLQFLFEYFSETQRNKGNFPGRFSGRQFSNSRSEMNVSTLELGDSALYLCASSGEKFIQYFGAGTRLSVL.

This chain uses TRBV7-6 with TRBJ2-5, with D possibly matching TRBD2 (6 bases). This CDR3 has 15 residues. Germline assignment: CDR1 SGHVS and CDR2 FNYEAQ. The V end was cut by 3 bases, the J end by 5 bases, with 16 bases between. The CDR3, as DNA: TGTGCCAGCAGCTTCTTGGAGGGGCGGTGGGAGACCCAGTACTTC. It yields the protein CASSFLEGRWETQYF.

V is TRBV27 and J is TRBJ1-2; the D gene is possibly TRBD1 (6 bases). CDR3 size: 14 residues. V lost 7 bases, J lost 5 bases, and 17 bases lay in between. Germline V CDR1 and CDR2: MNHEY, SMNVEV (reference sequence). Here the CDR3 reads CASNPTGPPYGYTF. DNA for the CDR3: TGTGCCAGCAATCCGACAGGCCCACCGTATGGCTACACCTTC.

This clone was recorded a few times. The rearrangement joins TRBV9 to TRBJ2-1, with a possible D match to TRBD2 (6 bases). Germline V CDR1 and CDR2: SGDLS, YYNGEE. V gave up 3 bases and J gave up 11 bases, with 21 bases separating them. The CDR3 runs 15 residues. The CDR3, as DNA: TGTGCCAGCAGCGCCGATCCCCTGAGTGGGAGGCAGCAGTTCTTC. The encoded protein is CASSADPLSGRQQFF.

The chain is built from TRBV5-1 and TRBJ2-2; D not certain. This CDR3 spans 14 amino acids. Trimming took 2 bases from V and 0 from J, leaving 5 bases between them. CDR1 SGHRS and CDR2 YFSETQ come from the germline V gene. CDR3 in amino acids: CASSLTANTGELFF. The DNA for the CDR3 is TGCGCCAGCAGCTTAACAGCGAACACCGGGGAGCTGTTTTTT.

The chain has TRBV5-1 and TRBJ2-3, with D possibly TRBD1 on 6 matching bases. The CDR3 consists of 15 residues. Germline loops: CDR1 SGHRS, CDR2 YFSETQ. Trimming left V 1 base short and J 6 bases short, with 15 bases between. CDR3: CASSLSQGARDTQYF. The DNA for the CDR3 is TGCGCCAGCAGCTTGTCACAGGGCGCGAGGGATACGCAGTATTTT.

The CDR3 here is CASSQDGGGYGYTF. DNA for the CDR3: TGTGCCAGCAGCCAAGATGGGGGCGGGTATGGCTACACCTTC. The V and J genes are TRBV6-5 and TRBJ1-2; D might be TRBD1 (6 bases). V dropped 6 bases and J dropped 5 bases, with 16 bases sitting between them. The CDR3 runs 14 residues. Germline V gene lookup returns CDR1 MNHEY and CDR2 SVGAGI.

The rearrangement uses TRBV9 and TRBJ1-2; TRBD1 matches 8 bases. CDR1 SGDLS and CDR2 YYNGEE come from the germline V gene. The CDR3 consists of 18 residues. V was clipped by 2 bases and J by 7 bases; unmatched bases: 19. The CDR3 is CASSVGGQVPGREVGYTF. The DNA for the CDR3 is TGTGCCAGCAGCGTGGGGGGACAGGTCCCCGGAAGGGAGGTTGGCTACACCTTC.

This clone was counted only a few times. The chain carries TRBV4-3 and TRBJ2-3; 13 nucleotides align to TRBD2. J was trimmed by 2 bases and V by 5 bases; bases with no gene match: 7. The CDR3 sequence is 17 residues long. Germline values: CDR1 LGHNA, CDR2 YSLEER. The CDR3 bases are TGCGCCAGCAGCACGGGACTAGCGGGGTCCCTCACAGATACGCAGTATTTT. Translating it yields CASSTGLAGSLTDTQYF.

The CDR3 loop reads CASSQDLGQGSPEFF. DNA of the CDR3: TGTGCCAGCAGCCAAGATTTAGGACAGGGTTCGCCGGAGTTCTTC. The chain employs TRBV4-2 and TRBJ2-1; 8 bases align to TRBD1. V was pared by 0 bases and J by 14 bases, with 12 bases of the junction left unmatched. CDR1 and CDR2 from the germline V gene are LGHNA and YNFKEQ. The CDR3 has 15 residues.